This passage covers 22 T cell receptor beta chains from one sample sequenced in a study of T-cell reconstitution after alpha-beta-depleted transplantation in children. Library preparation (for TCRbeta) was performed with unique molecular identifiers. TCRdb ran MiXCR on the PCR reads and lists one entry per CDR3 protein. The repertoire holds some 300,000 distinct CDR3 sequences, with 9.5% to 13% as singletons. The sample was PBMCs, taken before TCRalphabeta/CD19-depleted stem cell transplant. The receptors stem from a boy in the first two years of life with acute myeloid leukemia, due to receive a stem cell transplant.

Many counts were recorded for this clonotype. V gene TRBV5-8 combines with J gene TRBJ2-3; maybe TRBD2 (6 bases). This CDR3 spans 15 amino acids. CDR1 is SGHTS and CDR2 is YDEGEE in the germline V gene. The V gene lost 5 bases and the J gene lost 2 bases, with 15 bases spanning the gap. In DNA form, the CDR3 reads TGTGCCAGCAGGACGGGACTTAGCCTCACAGATACGCAGTATTTT. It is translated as CASRTGLSLTDTQYF.

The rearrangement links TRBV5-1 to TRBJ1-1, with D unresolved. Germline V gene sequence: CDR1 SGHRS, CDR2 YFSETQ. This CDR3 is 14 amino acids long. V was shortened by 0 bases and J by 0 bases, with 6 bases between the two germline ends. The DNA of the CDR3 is TGCGCCAGCAGCTTGGACAGAATGAACACTGAAGCTTTCTTT. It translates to CASSLDRMNTEAFF.

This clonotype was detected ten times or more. The CDR3, as DNA: TGTGCCAGCAGTTACACCTCCAGCGGGAGCTCCTACAATGAGCAGTTCTTC. It translates to CASSYTSSGSSYNEQFF. The chain joins TRBV6-5 to TRBJ2-1; TRBD2 aligns across 8 bases. The CDR3 sequence is 17 residues long. V was pared by 2 bases and J by 0 bases, with 6 bases of the junction left unmatched. Per the germline V gene, CDR1 is MNHEY and CDR2 is SVGAGI.

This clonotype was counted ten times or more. CDR3 loop: CASSQLRQGSNTEAFF. Here the CDR3 DNA reads TGTGCCAGCAGCCAGCTAAGACAAGGATCGAACACTGAAGCTTTCTTT. The chain couples TRBV3-1 to TRBJ1-1; D uncertain. The CDR3 totals 16 residues. Germline-derived CDR1 and CDR2 are LGHDT and YNNKEL (reference sequence). The V end lost 3 bases, the J end lost 1 base, and 15 bases lay between the germline ends.

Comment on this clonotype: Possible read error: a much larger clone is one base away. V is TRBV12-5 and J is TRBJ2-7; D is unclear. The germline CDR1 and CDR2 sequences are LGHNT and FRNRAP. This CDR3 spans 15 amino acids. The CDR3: CASGLVERSSYAQYF. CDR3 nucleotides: TGTGCTAGTGGTTTGGTAGAAAGAAGCTCCTACGCGCAGTACTTC.

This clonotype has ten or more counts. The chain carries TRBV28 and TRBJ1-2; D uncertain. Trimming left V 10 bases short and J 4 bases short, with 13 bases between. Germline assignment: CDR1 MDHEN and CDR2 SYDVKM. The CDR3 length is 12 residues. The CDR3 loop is CATQVGLYGYTF. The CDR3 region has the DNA TGTGCCACCCAGGTTGGCCTCTATGGCTACACCTTC.

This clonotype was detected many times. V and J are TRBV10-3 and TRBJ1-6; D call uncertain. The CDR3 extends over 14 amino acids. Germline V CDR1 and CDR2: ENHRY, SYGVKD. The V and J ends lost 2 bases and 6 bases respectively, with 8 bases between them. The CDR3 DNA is TGTGCCATCAGTGAGGGTTTACTTAATTCACCCCTCCACTTT. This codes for CAISEGLLNSPLHF.

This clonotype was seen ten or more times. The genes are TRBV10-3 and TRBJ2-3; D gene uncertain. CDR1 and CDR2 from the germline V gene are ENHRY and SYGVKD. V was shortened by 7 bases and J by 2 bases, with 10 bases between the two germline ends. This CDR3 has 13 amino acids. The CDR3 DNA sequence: TGTGCCATCAATGGGCAGGCCACAGATACGCAGTATTTT. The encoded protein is CAINGQATDTQYF.

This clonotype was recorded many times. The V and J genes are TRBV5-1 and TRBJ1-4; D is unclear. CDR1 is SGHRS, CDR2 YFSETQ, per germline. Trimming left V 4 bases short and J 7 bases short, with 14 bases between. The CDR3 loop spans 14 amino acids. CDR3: CASSTDGLLEKLFF. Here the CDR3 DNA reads TGCGCCAGCAGCACTGACGGACTACTTGAAAAACTGTTTTTT.

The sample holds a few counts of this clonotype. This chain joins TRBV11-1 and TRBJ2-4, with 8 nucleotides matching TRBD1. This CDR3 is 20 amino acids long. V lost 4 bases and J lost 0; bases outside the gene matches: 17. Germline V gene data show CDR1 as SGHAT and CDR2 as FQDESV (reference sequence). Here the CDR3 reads CASSWERRDRSTPAKNIQYF. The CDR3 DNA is TGTGCCAGCAGCTGGGAACGTCGGGACAGGTCCACCCCAGCCAAAAACATTCAGTACTTC.

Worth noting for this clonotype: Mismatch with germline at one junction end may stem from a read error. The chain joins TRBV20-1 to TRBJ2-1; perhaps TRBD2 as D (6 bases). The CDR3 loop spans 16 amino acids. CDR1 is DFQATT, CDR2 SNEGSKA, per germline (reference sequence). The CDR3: CSPRGRLVYSYNEQFF. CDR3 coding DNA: TGCAGTCCTAGAGGCCGACTAGTCTATTCCTACAATGAGCAGTTCTTC.

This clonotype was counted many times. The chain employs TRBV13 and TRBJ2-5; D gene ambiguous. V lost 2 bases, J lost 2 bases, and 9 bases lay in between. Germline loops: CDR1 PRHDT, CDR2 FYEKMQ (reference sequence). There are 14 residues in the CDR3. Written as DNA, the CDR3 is TGTGCCAGCAGCTTATACGTTACTCAAGAGACCCAGTACTTC. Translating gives CASSLYVTQETQYF.

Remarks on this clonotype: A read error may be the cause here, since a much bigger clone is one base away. The CDR3 DNA sequence: TGTGCCAGCAGCAAAGGAGGGGGACAGCCCTCCTACAATGAGCCGTTCTTC. Protein sequence: CASSKGGGQPSYNEPFF. V usage is TRBV21-1 and J usage is TRBJ2-1; the table assigns TRBD1, which was not confirmed against the DNA. TRBV21-1 corresponds to a pseudogene. The CDR3 runs to 17 residues.

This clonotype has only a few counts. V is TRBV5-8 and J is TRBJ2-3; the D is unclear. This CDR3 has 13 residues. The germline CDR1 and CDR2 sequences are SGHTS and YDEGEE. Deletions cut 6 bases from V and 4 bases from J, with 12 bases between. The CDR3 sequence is CASTPGSPDTQYF. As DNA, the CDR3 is TGTGCCAGCACCCCGGGTTCGCCAGATACGCAGTATTTT.

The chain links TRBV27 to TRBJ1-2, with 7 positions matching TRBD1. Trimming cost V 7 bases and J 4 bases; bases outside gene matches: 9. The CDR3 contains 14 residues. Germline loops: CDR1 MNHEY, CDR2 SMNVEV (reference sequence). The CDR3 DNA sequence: TGTGCCAGCACCCGCTCAGGGGGAGGCTATGGCTACACCTTC. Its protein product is CASTRSGGGYGYTF.

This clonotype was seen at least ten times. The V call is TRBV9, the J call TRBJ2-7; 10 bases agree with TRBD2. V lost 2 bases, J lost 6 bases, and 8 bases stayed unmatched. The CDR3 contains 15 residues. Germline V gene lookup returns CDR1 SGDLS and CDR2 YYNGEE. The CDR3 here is CASSVTSGKASEQYF. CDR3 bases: TGTGCCAGCAGCGTCACTAGCGGGAAGGCCTCCGAGCAGTACTTC.

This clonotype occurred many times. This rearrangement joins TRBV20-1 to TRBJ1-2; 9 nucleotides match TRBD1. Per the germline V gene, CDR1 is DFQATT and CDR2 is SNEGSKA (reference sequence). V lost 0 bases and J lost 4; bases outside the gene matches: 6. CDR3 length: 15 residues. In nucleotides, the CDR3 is TGCAGTGCTAGAGATCCCGCGACAGGGGGCTATGGCTACACCTTC. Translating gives CSARDPATGGYGYTF.

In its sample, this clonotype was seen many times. CDR3 sequence: CASSQDSGGDEKLFF. The CDR3 DNA is TGCGCCAGCAGCCAAGATTCAGGGGGCGATGAAAAACTGTTTTTT. The V and J genes are TRBV4-3 and TRBJ1-4, with 8 bases that match TRBD1. This CDR3 comprises 15 residues. Germline V CDR1 and CDR2: LGHNA, YSLEER. The V segment lost 0 bases and the J segment 6 bases; nucleotides outside the gene matches: 3.

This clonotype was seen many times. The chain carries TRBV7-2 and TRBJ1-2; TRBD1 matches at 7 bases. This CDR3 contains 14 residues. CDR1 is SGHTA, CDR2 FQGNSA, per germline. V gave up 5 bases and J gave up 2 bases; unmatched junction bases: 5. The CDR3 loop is CASSLAQGNYGYTF. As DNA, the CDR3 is TGTGCCAGCAGCCTGGCACAGGGGAACTATGGCTACACCTTC.

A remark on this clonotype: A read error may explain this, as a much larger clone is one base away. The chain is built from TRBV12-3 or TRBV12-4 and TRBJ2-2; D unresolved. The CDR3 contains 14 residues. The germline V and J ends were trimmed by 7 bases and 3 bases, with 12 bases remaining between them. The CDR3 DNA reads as TGTGCCAGCAATCCAGGTTTGGACACCGGGGAGCTGTTTTTT. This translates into CASNPGLDTGELFF.

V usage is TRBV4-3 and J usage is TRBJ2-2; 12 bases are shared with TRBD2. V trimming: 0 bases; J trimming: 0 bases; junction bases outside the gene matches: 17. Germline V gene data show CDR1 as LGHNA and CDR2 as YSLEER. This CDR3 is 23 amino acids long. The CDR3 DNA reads TGCGCCAGCAGCCAAGAACCCTGGACTAGCGGGAACAGAATTGGGGCGAACACCGGGGAGCTGTTTTTT. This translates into CASSQEPWTSGNRIGANTGELFF.

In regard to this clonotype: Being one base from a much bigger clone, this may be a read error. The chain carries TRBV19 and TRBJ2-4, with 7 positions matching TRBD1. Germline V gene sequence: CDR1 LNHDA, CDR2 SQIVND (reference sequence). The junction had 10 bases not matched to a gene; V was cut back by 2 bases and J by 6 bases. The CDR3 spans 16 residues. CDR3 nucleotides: TGTGCCAGTAGTATACCGTCGACAGGGTGCGGAAACATTCAGTACTTC. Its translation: CASSIPSTGCGNIQYF.